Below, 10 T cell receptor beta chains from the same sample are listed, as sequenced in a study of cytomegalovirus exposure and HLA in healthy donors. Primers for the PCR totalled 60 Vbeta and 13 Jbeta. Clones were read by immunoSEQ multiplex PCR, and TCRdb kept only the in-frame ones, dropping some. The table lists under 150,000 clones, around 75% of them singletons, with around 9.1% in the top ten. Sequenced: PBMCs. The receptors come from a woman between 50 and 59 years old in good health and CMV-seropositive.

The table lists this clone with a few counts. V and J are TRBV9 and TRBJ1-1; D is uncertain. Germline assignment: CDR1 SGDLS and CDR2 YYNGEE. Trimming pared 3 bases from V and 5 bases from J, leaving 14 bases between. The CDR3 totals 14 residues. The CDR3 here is CASSALRAGTEAFF. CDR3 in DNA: TGTGCCAGCAGCGCCCTCCGGGCGGGGACTGAAGCTTTCTTT.

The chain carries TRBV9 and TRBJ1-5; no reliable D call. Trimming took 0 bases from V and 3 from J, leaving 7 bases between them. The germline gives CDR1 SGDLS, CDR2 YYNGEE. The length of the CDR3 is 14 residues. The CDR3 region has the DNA TGTGCCAGCAGCGTAGGGACTCACAATCAGCCCCAGCATTTT. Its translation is CASSVGTHNQPQHF.

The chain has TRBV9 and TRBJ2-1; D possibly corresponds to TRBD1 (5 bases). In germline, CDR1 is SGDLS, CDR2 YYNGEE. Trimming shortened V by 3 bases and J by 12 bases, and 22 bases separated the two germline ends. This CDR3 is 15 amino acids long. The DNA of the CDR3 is TGTGCCAGCAGCGCCGAAGGGGAAGTAGGCGTTGGGCAGTTCTTC. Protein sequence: CASSAEGEVGVGQFF.

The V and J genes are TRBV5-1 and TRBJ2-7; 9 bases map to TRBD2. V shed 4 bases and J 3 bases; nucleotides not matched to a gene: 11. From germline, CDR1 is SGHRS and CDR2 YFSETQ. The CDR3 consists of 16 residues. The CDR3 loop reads CASSPFWTSVDYEQYF. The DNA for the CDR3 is TGCGCCAGCAGCCCCTTTTGGACTAGCGTAGACTACGAGCAGTACTTC. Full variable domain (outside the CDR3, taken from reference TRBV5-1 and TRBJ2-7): KAGVTQTPRYLIKTRGQQVTLSCSPISGHRSVSWYQQTPGQGLQFLFEYFSETQRNKGNFPGRFSGRQFSNSRSEMNVSTLELGDSALYLCASSPFWTSVDYEQYFGPGTRLTVT.

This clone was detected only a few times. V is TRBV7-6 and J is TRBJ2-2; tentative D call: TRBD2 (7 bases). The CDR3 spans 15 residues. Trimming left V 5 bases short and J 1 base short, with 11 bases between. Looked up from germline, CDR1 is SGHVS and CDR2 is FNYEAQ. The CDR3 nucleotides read TGTGCCAGCAGCCGCGGGGGCCGGAACACCGGGGAGCTGTTTTTT. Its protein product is CASSRGGRNTGELFF.

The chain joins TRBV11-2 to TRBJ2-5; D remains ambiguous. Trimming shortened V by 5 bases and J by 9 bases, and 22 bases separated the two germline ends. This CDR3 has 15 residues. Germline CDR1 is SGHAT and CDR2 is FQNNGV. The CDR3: CASSPGLSPSAAQYF. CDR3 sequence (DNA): TGTGCCAGCAGCCCTGGTCTCTCGCCATCGGCGGCCCAGTACTTC.

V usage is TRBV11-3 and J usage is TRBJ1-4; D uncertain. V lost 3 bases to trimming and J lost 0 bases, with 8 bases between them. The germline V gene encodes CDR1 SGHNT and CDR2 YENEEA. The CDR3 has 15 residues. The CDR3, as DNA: TGTGCCAGCAGCTTCACTAAGGCAACTAATGAAAAACTGTTTTTT. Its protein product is CASSFTKATNEKLFF.

CDR3 DNA: TGTGCCACCAGCAGAGCTAACGGGGAGCTGTTTTTT. Residues: CATSRANGELFF. The V gene is TRBV15, the J gene TRBJ2-2, with unresolved D. V lost 1 base and J 7 bases, leaving 4 bases between the germline ends. CDR1 is LNHNV, CDR2 YYDKDF, per germline (reference sequence). The CDR3 is 12 residues long.

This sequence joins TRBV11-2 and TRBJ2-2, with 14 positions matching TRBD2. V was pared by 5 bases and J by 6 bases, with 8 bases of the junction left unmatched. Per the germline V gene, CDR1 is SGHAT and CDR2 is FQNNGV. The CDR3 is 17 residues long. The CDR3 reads CASSLRLAGGLAGELFF. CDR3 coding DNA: TGTGCCAGCAGCCTCCGACTAGCGGGGGGGCTGGCCGGGGAGCTGTTTTTT.

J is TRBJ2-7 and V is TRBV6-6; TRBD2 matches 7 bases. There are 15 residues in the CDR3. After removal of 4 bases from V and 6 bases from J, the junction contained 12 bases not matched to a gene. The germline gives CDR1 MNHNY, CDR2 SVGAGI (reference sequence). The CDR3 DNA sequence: TGTGCCAGCAGTTTACCGGGACTACCGCCGAGCGAGCAGTACTTC. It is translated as CASSLPGLPPSEQYF.